This section outlines one T cell receptor (beta chain) sequence together with its context. In the original workflow: Reference gene primer amplification yielded estimated nucleated cell counts. The data were produced by immunoSEQ multiplex PCR, yet TCRdb's version contains in-frame clones alone and is incomplete. V and J calls and clone size are those listed in that table; D and trimming were worked out from the DNA. This table holds more than 80,000 clones, less than 85% found once. This specimen comes from a study of blood T cell repertoires in COVID-19. Whole-study context: Italy, Spain and the United States were the sources of the convalescent and acute COVID-19 samples. PBMCs, B-cell-depleted T cells, or T cells were the source of the cDNA or gDNA that made up the material.

This CDR3 has 17 residues. Germline values: CDR1 LGHDT, CDR2 YNNKEL (reference sequence). V lost 4 bases and J 0 bases, leaving 17 bases between the germline ends. The chain recombines TRBV3-1 (or the pseudogene TRBV3-2) with TRBJ2-3; D perhaps matches TRBD2 (6 bases). The TCR sequence derives from a woman in her fifties or sixties with acute or convalescent COVID-19. Sequenced input: peripheral blood. The CDR3 sequence: CASSPRGRGLSTDTQYF. The CDR3 DNA sequence: TGTGCCAGCAGCCCGCGGGGTCGGGGCCTTAGCACAGATACGCAGTATTTT.